The subject of this entry is one TCR beta chain. Its target is not known. These data originate in a study of Ad26.COV2.S vaccination and SARS-CoV-2 variants. General study findings and limits: Measurements of TCR breadth and depth may have given underestimates of the total T cell responses. Vaccine and placebo groups showed comparable non-spike TCR breadth.

Clones were read by immunoSEQ multiplex PCR, and TCRdb kept only the in-frame ones, dropping some. The top ten clones hold roughly 6% of a sample with around 300,000 clones, about nine tenths of them seen once. The V and J ends lost 10 bases and 5 bases respectively, with 15 bases between them. CDR3 length equals 13 residues. Treatment in this sample: about 20 received Ad26.COV2.S at low or high dose, single or two shots; 5 received placebo; per-sample allocation not given. Repertoires come from day 63 after the first vaccine or placebo injection. The chain uses TRBV12-3 or TRBV12-4 and TRBJ2-1; D perhaps matches TRBD2 (5 bases). The sample here was peripheral blood, taken in a trial of Ad26.COV2.S vaccine versus placebo. The TCR sequence derives from a person aged 18-65 years who received the Ad26.COV2.S COVID-19 vaccine or a placebo. The CDR3 DNA is TGTGCCACCTCGGACCGGGGAAACAATGAGCAGTTCTTC. Amino acid sequence: CATSDRGNNEQFF.